The 10 T cell receptor beta chains reported below all come from one sample, sequenced in a study of shared clonotypes between healthy human individuals. Measured with immunoSEQ multiplex PCR; TCRdb has only the in-frame clones, and not every one. Of 300,000 to 350,000 clones listed, around 67% were seen once; the top ten hold 8% to 13%. The specimen was memory CD4+ T cells sorted from blood. Documented subset: CD45RA-negative fraction. Receptors originate from a man aged 25 to 40 in good health.

The chain carries TRBV11-2 and TRBJ1-3; D is unclear. Germline values: CDR1 SGHAT, CDR2 FQNNGV. V was shortened by 5 bases and J by 0 bases, with 11 bases between the two germline ends. The CDR3 sequence is 15 residues long. In DNA, the CDR3 is TGTGCCAGCAGCCCAACAGTGTTCTCTGGAAACACCATATATTTT. It is translated as CASSPTVFSGNTIYF. The full variable domain, its missing parts supplied by reference TRBV11-2 and TRBJ1-3, is EAGVAQSPRYKIIEKRQSVAFWCNPISGHATLYWYQQILGQGPKLLIQFQNNGVVDDSQLPKDRFSAERLKGVDSTLKIQPAKLEDSAVYLCASSPTVFSGNTIYFGEGSWLTVV.

This chain joins TRBV18 and TRBJ2-2; 11 bases map to TRBD2. This CDR3 has 15 amino acids. Germline V CDR1 and CDR2: KGHSH, LQKENI. J gave up 7 bases and V 2 bases, and 3 bases lay outside the gene matches. The CDR3 reads CASSPTSGSHGELFF. CDR3 bases: TGTGCCAGCTCACCAACTAGCGGGAGCCACGGGGAGCTGTTTTTT. Based on the CDR3 plus reference TRBV18 and TRBJ2-2, the full variable domain is NAGVMQNPRHLVRRRGQEARLRCSPMKGHSHVYWYRQLPEEGLKFMVYLQKENIIDESGMPKERFSAEFPKEGPSILRIQQVVRGDSAAYFCASSPTSGSHGELFFGEGSRLTVL.

DNA for the CDR3: TGTGCCAGCAGGGGCAGCCGTAACTATGGCTACACCTTC. Translation: CASRGSRNYGYTF. V gene TRBV25-1 combines with J gene TRBJ1-2; D uncertain. Germline CDR1 reads MGHDK; CDR2 reads SYGVNS. This CDR3 region has 13 residues. The ends were cut back, 6 bases at V and 1 base at J, with 9 bases in the middle.

Remarks on this clone: Other DNA variants within this sample encode the same CDR3. This chain joins TRBV29-1 and TRBJ1-2; 7 positions match TRBD1. The CDR3 runs 14 residues. V gave up 1 base and J gave up 5 bases; unmatched junction bases: 7. The V gene's germline CDR1 is SQVTM and CDR2 ANQGSEA. This CDR3 is CSVEAHGTEYGYTF. Here the CDR3 DNA reads TGCAGCGTTGAAGCACATGGGACAGAGTATGGCTACACCTTC.

The chain recombines TRBV29-1 with TRBJ2-7, with D possibly TRBD2 on 5 matching bases. The germline V gene encodes CDR1 SQVTM and CDR2 ANQGSEA. V was cut by 7 bases and J by 0 bases, with 10 bases left in between. The CDR3 sequence is 12 residues long. The CDR3 DNA follows: TGCAGCGCCGGGCGGGCCTCCTACGAGCAGTACTTC. Translation: CSAGRASYEQYF.

This rearrangement joins TRBV9 to TRBJ2-5; 9 bases agree with TRBD1. V dropped 0 bases and J dropped 2; count of bases not matched to a gene: 11. The CDR3 extends over 18 amino acids. Germline assignment: CDR1 SGDLS and CDR2 YYNGEE. CDR3 amino acids: CASSVGPGGDREQETQYF. The CDR3, as DNA: TGTGCCAGCAGCGTAGGGCCAGGGGGGGACAGGGAACAAGAGACCCAGTACTTC.

Of note for this clone: Other DNA sequences in the same sample also yield this CDR3. The chain couples TRBV7-2 to TRBJ2-7; 10 bases map to TRBD1. V lost 1 base and J lost 4; bases outside the gene matches: 1. The CDR3 has 14 residues. Germline CDR1 SGHTA, CDR2 FQGNSA. This chain's CDR3 is CASSLGQGAYEQYF. DNA for the CDR3: TGTGCCAGCAGCTTAGGACAGGGGGCTTACGAGCAGTACTTC.

V and J are TRBV7-8 and TRBJ2-1, with 12 bases identical to TRBD2. J was trimmed by 1 base and V by 3 bases; bases with no gene match: 4. This CDR3 comprises 17 residues. Germline CDR1 is SGHVS and CDR2 is FQNEAQ. Written as DNA, the CDR3 is TGTGCCAGCAGCTTGAGACTAGCGGGAGTATCCTACAATGAGCAGTTCTTC. Protein product: CASSLRLAGVSYNEQFF.

This chain uses TRBV27 with TRBJ2-1; 9 nucleotides align to TRBD2. Germline V gene data show CDR1 as MNHEY and CDR2 as SMNVEV (reference sequence). This CDR3 spans 14 amino acids. Trimming cost V 2 bases and J 10 bases; bases outside gene matches: 6. CDR3: CASSLPGLAHEQFF. The CDR3 region has the DNA TGTGCCAGCAGTTTACCCGGACTAGCGCACGAGCAGTTCTTC.

This chain links TRBV7-2 with TRBJ2-6; D call uncertain. The CDR3 sequence is 15 residues long. V shed 0 bases and J shed 2 bases, with 5 bases lying between them. Germline V gene sequence: CDR1 SGHTA, CDR2 FQGNSA. The CDR3 nucleotides read TGTGCCAGCAGCTTAGCCCCGGCTGGGGCCAACGTCCTGACTTTC. Its protein is CASSLAPAGANVLTF.